The 24 T cell receptor beta chains below all came from one sample that was sequenced in a study of CD8 T cells in Susac syndrome. An input of 0.5 to 1 ug of RNA was subjected to reverse transcription using random hexamers. TCRdb redid the calling of the immunoSEQ multiplex PCR reads with MiXCR, one entry per CDR3 protein. In the table there are about 150,000 distinct CDR3 sequences, roughly 95% of which are singletons. Sequencing input: CD8+ T cells from PBMCs. The receptors stem from a human donor with multiple sclerosis.

In its sample, this clonotype was seen once. The chain carries TRBV2 and TRBJ1-2; maybe TRBD1 (5 bases). The V end was cut by 7 bases, the J end by 2 bases, with 11 bases between. Germline-derived CDR1 and CDR2 are SNHLY and FYNNEI. CDR3 length equals 13 residues. CDR3 in DNA: TGTGCCAGCACCGGAACAGGAAACTATGGCTACACCTTC. This gives the protein CASTGTGNYGYTF.

The V gene is TRBV29-1, the J gene TRBJ2-1; tentatively, D is TRBD1 (7 bases). Trimming cost V 7 bases and J 3 bases, with 13 bases left between them. Germline-derived CDR1 and CDR2 are SQVTM and ANQGSEA. The length of the CDR3 is 13 residues. The CDR3 loop is CSAQGEVYNEQFF. The CDR3 DNA reads TGCAGCGCTCAGGGGGAGGTCTACAATGAGCAGTTCTTC.

This chain links TRBV27 with TRBJ2-2; TRBD2 aligns across 11 bases. The CDR3 totals 18 residues. Germline V gene lookup returns CDR1 MNHEY and CDR2 SMNVEV (reference sequence). The ends lost 2 bases at V and 6 bases at J; junction bases unmatched: 11. The CDR3 bases are TGTGCCAGCAGTTTACTCCATAGCGGGGGGGCCAAGTCCGGGGAGCTGTTTTTT. It codes for CASSLLHSGGAKSGELFF.

The V gene is TRBV29-1, the J gene TRBJ1-1; no clear D. The germline V and J ends were trimmed by 5 bases and 11 bases, with 12 bases remaining between them. Germline CDR1 reads SQVTM; CDR2 reads ANQGSEA. The CDR3 runs 10 residues. The CDR3: CSVRTSWAFF. The CDR3 DNA reads as TGCAGCGTTCGGACGTCCTGGGCTTTCTTT.

This rearrangement joins TRBV27 to TRBJ1-1; weak D call: TRBD1 (6 bases). V gave up 8 bases and J gave up 5 bases, with 21 bases separating them. Germline CDR1 is MNHEY and CDR2 is SMNVEV (reference sequence). There are 15 residues in the CDR3. The chain's CDR3 is CASRPAGVMVTEAFF. The DNA of the CDR3 is TGTGCCAGCCGCCCGGCAGGGGTAATGGTTACTGAAGCTTTCTTT.

This chain links TRBV5-1 with TRBJ1-1; 10 bases agree with TRBD1. Germline CDR1 SGHRS, CDR2 YFSETQ. The CDR3 runs 17 residues. V shed 4 bases, J shed 0 bases, and the junction held 9 bases outside the gene matches. CDR3 bases: TGCGCCAGCAGCACCCGGAGACAGGGGGCCGTGAACACTGAAGCTTTCTTT. Protein: CASSTRRQGAVNTEAFF. The entire variable domain, with the rest obtained from reference TRBV5-1 and TRBJ1-1, is as follows: KAGVTQTPRYLIKTRGQQVTLSCSPISGHRSVSWYQQTPGQGLQFLFEYFSETQRNKGNFPGRFSGRQFSNSRSEMNVSTLELGDSALYLCASSTRRQGAVNTEAFFGQGTRLTVV.

The chain joins TRBV29-1 to TRBJ1-2, with a possible D match to TRBD1 (5 bases). CDR1 SQVTM and CDR2 ANQGSEA come from the germline V gene. The CDR3 loop spans 11 amino acids. V was trimmed by 4 bases and J by 5 bases, leaving 8 bases between them. CDR3 nucleotide sequence: TGCAGCGTTGTTACAGGTTATGGCTACACCTTC. This encodes CSVVTGYGYTF.

V gene TRBV3-1 combines with J gene TRBJ1-4; D ambiguous. Trimming left V 4 bases short and J 5 bases short, with 5 bases between. CDR3 length: 12 residues. Germline lookup yields CDR1 LGHDT and CDR2 YNNKEL (reference sequence). This CDR3 is CASSLGNEKLFF. The CDR3 nucleotides are TGTGCCAGCAGCCTTGGGAATGAAAAACTGTTTTTT. Full variable domain (outside the CDR3, taken from reference TRBV3-1 and TRBJ1-4): DTAVSQTPKYLVTQMGNDKSIKCEQNLGHDTMYWYKQDSKKFLKIMFSYNNKELIINETVPNRFSPKSPDKAHLNLHINSLELGDSAVYFCASSLGNEKLFFGSGTQLSVL.

The rearrangement uses TRBV27 and TRBJ1-1, with D unresolved. This CDR3 comprises 14 residues. Trimming shortened V by 4 bases and J by 3 bases, and 12 bases separated the two germline ends. Germline loops: CDR1 MNHEY, CDR2 SMNVEV (reference sequence). The CDR3 is CASSWAAEHTEAFF. The CDR3 DNA sequence: TGTGCCAGCAGTTGGGCGGCGGAGCACACTGAAGCTTTCTTT.

The CDR3 protein is CATSPDRDAYEQYF. CDR3 coding DNA: TGTGCCACCAGCCCGGACAGGGACGCCTACGAGCAGTACTTC. The chain carries TRBV15 and TRBJ2-7, with TRBD1 identical over 8 bases. The CDR3 length is 14 residues. The germline V gene encodes CDR1 LNHNV and CDR2 YYDKDF (reference sequence). The V and J ends lost 5 bases and 2 bases, in that order; junction bases with no gene match: 5.

The chain couples TRBV27 to TRBJ1-1, with D possibly TRBD1 on 6 matching bases. CDR3 length equals 12 residues. Germline assignment: CDR1 MNHEY and CDR2 SMNVEV (reference sequence). V was trimmed by 1 base and J by 11 bases, leaving 11 bases between them. The DNA for the CDR3 is TGTGCCAGCAGTTTATGGGGGGGCACGGCTTTCTTT. Its protein product is CASSLWGGTAFF.

The chain carries TRBV9 and TRBJ2-2, with TRBD2 as a possible D gene (5 bases). V was clipped by 4 bases and J by 1 base, with 14 bases between them. Germline values: CDR1 SGDLS, CDR2 YYNGEE. The CDR3 spans 16 residues. CDR3 amino acids: CASSSRAEMNTGELFF. Written as DNA, the CDR3 is TGTGCCAGCAGCTCCCGAGCGGAGATGAACACCGGGGAGCTGTTTTTT.

The V call is TRBV27, the J call TRBJ2-3, with D perhaps given as TRBD1 or TRBD2 (5 bases each). V was clipped by 5 bases and J by 5 bases, with 17 bases between them. The germline V gene has CDR1 MNHEY and CDR2 SMNVEV (reference sequence). This CDR3 is 15 amino acids long. Written as DNA, the CDR3 is TGTGCCAGCAGTAAGGGGACGGGAAGGGTAGATACGCAGTATTTT. It codes for CASSKGTGRVDTQYF.

V and J are TRBV7-9 and TRBJ2-3; maybe TRBD2 (6 bases). Trimming took 5 bases from V and 6 from J, leaving 18 bases between them. Germline CDR1 and CDR2: SEHNR and FQNEAQ (reference sequence). The CDR3 has 15 amino acids. The CDR3 reads CASSLGDFRPDTQYF. Written as DNA, the CDR3 is TGTGCCAGCAGCCTAGGGGACTTCAGACCGGATACGCAGTATTTT.

The chain combines TRBV29-1 with TRBJ2-1, with D possibly called TRBD1 or TRBD2 (6 bases each). V lost 6 bases and J 5 bases, leaving 17 bases between the germline ends. The CDR3 spans 14 residues. Germline-derived CDR1 and CDR2 are SQVTM and ANQGSEA. CDR3 amino acids: CSVTGGTPNNEQFF. CDR3 nucleotide sequence: TGCAGCGTGACGGGCGGGACACCAAACAATGAGCAGTTCTTC.

The chain combines TRBV12-3 or TRBV12-4 with TRBJ1-4; D possibly corresponds to TRBD1 (5 bases). The CDR3 covers 14 residues. Deletions cut 5 bases from V and 5 bases from J, with 12 bases between. The CDR3 loop reads CASSQTDGNEKLFF. CDR3 nucleotide sequence: TGTGCCAGCAGTCAGACAGACGGAAATGAAAAACTGTTTTTT.

V is TRBV19 and J is TRBJ2-7; 7 positions agree with TRBD1. This CDR3 region has 16 residues. Germline-derived CDR1 and CDR2 are LNHDA and SQIVND (reference sequence). J was trimmed by 7 bases and V by 3 bases; bases with no gene match: 15. For the CDR3, the DNA is TGTGCCAGTAGTATCGGTGACAGGGTTTACGATCGGGAGCAGTACTTC. Translating it yields CASSIGDRVYDREQYF.

The gene calls are TRBV11-2 and TRBJ2-2; a weak D match, TRBD2 (5 bases). Trimming took off 0 bases at V and 0 bases at J, with 17 bases between the two ends. The CDR3 is 19 residues long. CDR1 is SGHAT, CDR2 FQNNGV, per germline. The CDR3 DNA sequence: TGTGCCAGCAGCTTAGACCGGGGTCACGATCCAACGAACACCGGGGAGCTGTTTTTT. This encodes CASSLDRGHDPTNTGELFF.

The V call is TRBV29-1, the J call TRBJ1-2; D not certain. Germline CDR1 SQVTM, CDR2 ANQGSEA. The CDR3 is 13 residues long. V dropped 6 bases and J dropped 0 bases, with 11 bases sitting between them. The DNA for the CDR3 is TGCAGCGTCAACCCGGGAGCTAACTATGGCTACACCTTC. Its translation is CSVNPGANYGYTF.

The rearrangement links TRBV30 to TRBJ1-2, with 8 bases that match TRBD1. Germline CDR1 reads GTSNPN; CDR2 reads SVGIG (reference sequence). The CDR3 has 14 amino acids. The J segment lost 7 bases and the V segment lost 2 bases, leaving 9 bases of the junction unmatched. CDR3: CAWSLTGDRGGYTF. CDR3 in DNA: TGTGCCTGGAGTTTGACAGGGGATAGAGGTGGCTACACCTTC.

The chain couples TRBV11-2 to TRBJ2-1; D remains ambiguous. The CDR3 extends over 16 amino acids. Germline lookup yields CDR1 SGHAT and CDR2 FQNNGV. Deletions cut 1 base from V and 8 bases from J, with 18 bases between. Here the CDR3 reads CASSLVPAHTLYEQFF. CDR3 DNA sequence: TGTGCCAGCAGCTTAGTTCCGGCTCACACTCTGTATGAGCAGTTCTTC. Full variable domain (rest looked up from reference TRBV11-2 and TRBJ2-1): EAGVAQSPRYKIIEKRQSVAFWCNPISGHATLYWYQQILGQGPKLLIQFQNNGVVDDSQLPKDRFSAERLKGVDSTLKIQPAKLEDSAVYLCASSLVPAHTLYEQFFGPGTRLTVL.

The chain recombines TRBV20-1 with TRBJ2-3; possibly TRBD2 for D (6 bases). Trimming cost V 1 base and J 5 bases, with 16 bases left between them. The CDR3 is 15 amino acids. CDR1 and CDR2 (germline): DFQATT, SNEGSKA (reference sequence). CDR3 sequence: CSARVGTPGGDTQYF. The CDR3 DNA reads as TGCAGTGCTAGAGTGGGGACTCCCGGTGGAGATACGCAGTATTTT.

This clonotype appeared a single time. The V call is TRBV4-2, the J call TRBJ2-1; a weak D match, TRBD2 (5 bases). Germline loops: CDR1 LGHNA, CDR2 YNFKEQ. CDR3 length: 15 amino acids. Trimming shortened V by 2 bases and J by 7 bases, and 15 bases separated the two germline ends. The CDR3 DNA reads as TGTGCCAGCAGCCAACCCCGGGTAGCGTCGAATGAGCAGTTCTTC. Its translation is CASSQPRVASNEQFF.

CDR3 in amino acids: CASSLTGSEQFF. In nucleotides, the CDR3 is TGTGCCAGCAGTTTAACGGGGTCTGAGCAGTTCTTC. J is TRBJ2-1 and V is TRBV12-3 or TRBV12-4, with TRBD2 as a possible D gene (5 bases). CDR3 length equals 12 residues. The V end was cut by 2 bases, the J end by 9 bases, with 8 bases between.